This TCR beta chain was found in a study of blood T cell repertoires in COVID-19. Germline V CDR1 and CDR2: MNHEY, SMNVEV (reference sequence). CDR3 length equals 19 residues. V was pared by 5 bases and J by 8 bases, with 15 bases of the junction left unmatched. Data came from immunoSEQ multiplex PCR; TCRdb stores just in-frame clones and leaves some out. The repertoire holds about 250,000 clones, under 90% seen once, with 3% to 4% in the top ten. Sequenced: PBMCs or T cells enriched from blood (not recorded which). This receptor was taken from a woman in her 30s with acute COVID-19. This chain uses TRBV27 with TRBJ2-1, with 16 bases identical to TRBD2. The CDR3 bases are TGTGCCAGCAGTCTCGGGACTAGCGGGGGGGCCGGTTTTGGTGATGAGCAGTTCTTC. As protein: CASSLGTSGGAGFGDEQFF.